What follows are 21 T cell receptor beta chains derived from one specimen sequenced in a study of cytomegalovirus exposure and HLA in healthy donors. Primers for the PCR totalled 60 Vbeta and 13 Jbeta. Clones were sequenced by immunoSEQ multiplex PCR, and TCRdb holds only the in-frame ones, with some missing. The data show 95,000 to 150,000 clones, about three quarters seen once. The source material was PBMCs. Receptors were obtained from a man aged 25 to 40 in good health and CMV-seronegative.

The chain recombines TRBV5-6 with TRBJ1-4; no clear D gene. The germline V gene has CDR1 SGHDT and CDR2 YYEEEE. This CDR3 contains 15 residues. V shed 1 base and J shed 4 bases, with 11 bases lying between them. CDR3 sequence reads: CASSLLRRRNEKLFF. The CDR3 region has the DNA TGTGCCAGCAGCTTGTTAAGGCGGCGTAATGAAAAACTGTTTTTT.

This clone was observed a handful of times. The chain links TRBV21-1 to TRBJ2-7; the table's D call TRBD1 went unverified against the DNA. TRBV21-1 is labeled a pseudogene. This CDR3 spans 14 amino acids. DNA of the CDR3: TGTGCCAGCCCTGGCGGACAGATACCCTACGAGCAGTACTTC. Translation gives CASPGGQIPYEQYF.

In its sample, this clone was seen once. The V gene is TRBV6-5, the J gene TRBJ1-2, with D possibly TRBD1 on 5 matching bases. V was shortened by 0 bases and J by 8 bases, with 16 bases between the two germline ends. Germline V gene lookup returns CDR1 MNHEY and CDR2 SVGAGI. The CDR3 totals 15 residues. This chain's CDR3 is CASSYSQGARAGYTF. CDR3 nucleotides: TGTGCCAGCAGTTACTCCCAGGGCGCCCGAGCAGGCTACACCTTC.

This chain links TRBV27 with TRBJ2-3; D not resolved. The V end lost 2 bases, the J end lost 2 bases, and 14 bases lay between the germline ends. The CDR3 is made up of 16 amino acids. Looked up from germline, CDR1 is MNHEY and CDR2 is SMNVEV (reference sequence). CDR3 in amino acids: CASSLLSPGDTDTQYF. The DNA of the CDR3 is TGTGCCAGCAGTTTACTTTCTCCCGGAGACACAGATACGCAGTATTTT.

The V gene is TRBV12-5, the J gene TRBJ2-3; 12 bases are shared with TRBD2. With V trimmed by 4 bases and J by 4 bases, 6 bases remained unmatched. This CDR3 contains 16 residues. Germline V CDR1 and CDR2: LGHNT, FRNRAP. The CDR3 DNA reads as TGTGCTAGTGGTTATTCTAGCGGGGGGGGGTCAGATACGCAGTATTTT. It encodes CASGYSSGGGSDTQYF.

J is TRBJ1-1 and V is TRBV5-6; tentative D call: TRBD1 (5 bases). CDR3 length: 17 amino acids. Trimming shortened V by 3 bases and J by 1 base, and 19 bases separated the two germline ends. CDR1 SGHDT and CDR2 YYEEEE come from the germline V gene. CDR3 nucleotides: TGTGCCAGCAGCTCCGCATCAGGGAGGCTTGGGAACACTGAAGCTTTCTTT. This translates into CASSSASGRLGNTEAFF.

CDR3 nucleotide sequence: TGTGCCAGCAGTTACGACAGCGAAGCTTTCTTT. This encodes CASSYDSEAFF. This chain uses TRBV6-5 with TRBJ1-1, with a weak D call TRBD1 (5 bases). There are 11 residues in the CDR3. V lost 2 bases and J lost 8, with 6 bases in between. From germline, CDR1 is MNHEY and CDR2 SVGAGI.

The rearrangement uses TRBV19 and TRBJ1-5; TRBD1 is a possible D gene (6 bases). CDR1 and CDR2 (germline): LNHDA, SQIVND (reference sequence). Between the trimmed V and J ends, which lost 4 bases and 9 bases, there was a span of 13 bases. The CDR3 loop spans 13 amino acids. The CDR3 region is CASSTDRRTPQHF. The CDR3 nucleotides are TGTGCCAGTAGTACCGACAGGAGAACGCCCCAGCATTTT.

The chain links TRBV27 to TRBJ2-7; possible D gene TRBD2, 6 bases. V lost 5 bases and J 2 bases, leaving 19 bases between the germline ends. Germline V lookup: CDR1 MNHEY, CDR2 SMNVEV (reference sequence). The CDR3 covers 16 residues. DNA for the CDR3: TGTGCCAGCAGTCCCTCAATTGGACGGACTACCTACGAGCAGTACTTC. It translates to CASSPSIGRTTYEQYF.

The chain uses TRBV4-1 and TRBJ2-7; TRBD2 aligns across 11 bases. CDR1 MGHRA and CDR2 YSYEKL come from the germline V gene. J lost 3 bases, V lost 3 bases, and 7 bases had no gene match. CDR3 length: 16 amino acids. The CDR3 region is CASSQSPSGGLYEQYF. The CDR3 DNA is TGCGCCAGCAGCCAGAGTCCTAGCGGGGGGCTCTACGAGCAGTACTTC.

In DNA, the CDR3 is TGTGCCAGCAGCTTGGACAGGTTGAACACTGAAGCTTTCTTT. Its protein product is CASSLDRLNTEAFF. This chain links TRBV5-4 with TRBJ1-1; TRBD1 might be the D (5 bases). The CDR3 covers 14 residues. Germline V CDR1 and CDR2: SGHNT, YYREEE (reference sequence). Trimming shortened V by 0 bases and J by 0 bases, and 6 bases separated the two germline ends.

This chain joins TRBV9 and TRBJ2-5; 7 bases fit TRBD1. CDR3 length equals 15 residues. The germline CDR1 and CDR2 sequences are SGDLS and YYNGEE. V lost 3 bases to trimming and J lost 2 bases; unmatched junction nucleotides: 7. CDR3 residues: CASSGSGTAQETQYF. CDR3 nucleotide sequence: TGTGCCAGCAGCGGCTCCGGGACAGCACAAGAGACCCAGTACTTC.

The rearrangement links TRBV6-1 to TRBJ2-7; 7 bases are a match to TRBD1. This CDR3 is 13 amino acids long. After removal of 7 bases from V and 5 bases from J, the junction contained 8 bases not matched to a gene. CDR1 is MNHNS and CDR2 is SASEGT in the germline V gene. CDR3 sequence reads: CASNPTGTHEQYF. The CDR3 bases are TGTGCCAGCAACCCGACAGGGACCCACGAGCAGTACTTC.

The rearrangement uses TRBV5-5 and TRBJ2-7; maybe TRBD1 (5 bases). The CDR3 loop spans 15 amino acids. Germline-derived CDR1 and CDR2 are SGHKS and YYEKEE (reference sequence). Trimming cost V 0 bases and J 4 bases, with 14 bases left between them. CDR3 amino acids: CASSLAGQGWYEQYF. CDR3 sequence (DNA): TGTGCCAGCAGCTTGGCAGGGCAGGGTTGGTACGAGCAGTACTTC.

V usage is TRBV7-9 and J usage is TRBJ2-1; TRBD2 matches 12 bases. The CDR3 is made up of 17 amino acids. With V trimmed by 1 base and J by 7 bases, 8 bases remained unmatched. The germline V gene encodes CDR1 SEHNR and CDR2 FQNEAQ (reference sequence). CDR3 nucleotides: TGTGCCAGCAGCTTAGTTCGGCTAGCGGGGGGGCGGAATGAGCAGTTCTTC. Translating gives CASSLVRLAGGRNEQFF. Using reference TRBV7-9 and TRBJ2-1 for the parts outside the CDR3, the full variable domain is DTGVSQNPRHKITKRGQNVTFRCDPISEHNRLYWYRQTLGQGPEFLTYFQNEAQLEKSRLLSDRFSAERPKGSFSTLEIQRTEQGDSAMYLCASSLVRLAGGRNEQFFGPGTRLTVL.

The V gene is TRBV28, the J gene TRBJ1-2; 7 nucleotides agree with TRBD1. CDR1 and CDR2 (germline): MDHEN, SYDVKM. CDR3 length: 12 residues. Trimming took 6 bases from V and 5 from J; bases not matched to a gene: 3. The DNA for the CDR3 is TGTGCCAGCAGACCGACAGGGTATGGCTACACCTTC. It translates to CASRPTGYGYTF.

V usage is TRBV19 and J usage is TRBJ1-1, with TRBD1 identical over 8 bases. The V and J ends lost 3 bases and 0 bases, in that order; junction bases with no gene match: 3. The CDR3 runs to 15 residues. Germline lookup yields CDR1 LNHDA and CDR2 SQIVND (reference sequence). The CDR3 bases are TGTGCCAGTAGTATGACAGGGGTCCTGAACACTGAAGCTTTCTTT. Translating gives CASSMTGVLNTEAFF.

Comments on this clone: As the CDR3 is not closed by the conserved phenylalanine or tryptophan, this likely results from a read error. The chain carries TRBV13 and TRBJ1-2; 8 bases agree with TRBD1. With 10 bases clipped from V and 7 bases from J, the junction kept 14 bases outside the gene matches. There are 14 residues in the CDR3. Germline CDR1 PRHDT, CDR2 FYEKMQ (reference sequence). Here the CDR3 DNA reads TGTGCCACCCAGGGGGCGTTGGCGGTACGTGGCTACACCGTC. This gives the protein CATQGALAVRGYTV.

This clone was observed a handful of times. This chain connects TRBV5-4 to TRBJ1-4, with 9 positions matching TRBD1. The CDR3 runs to 16 residues. Losses at the gene ends were 4 bases for V and 8 bases for J; bases not matched to a gene: 12. Germline V gene sequence: CDR1 SGHNT, CDR2 YYREEE (reference sequence). CDR3 DNA sequence: TGTGCCAGCAGCCAGACTTCCGGGACAGGGAACGAAAAACTGTTTTTT. Protein: CASSQTSGTGNEKLFF. The full variable domain, its missing parts supplied by reference TRBV5-4 and TRBJ1-4, is ETGVTQSPTHLIKTRGQQVTLRCSSQSGHNTVSWYQQALGQGPQFIFQYYREEENGRGNFPPRFSGLQFPNYSSELNVNALELDDSALYLCASSQTSGTGNEKLFFGSGTQLSVL.

This clone was seen once. The chain carries TRBV28 and TRBJ2-7, with 7 positions matching TRBD1. The germline V gene has CDR1 MDHEN and CDR2 SYDVKM. Trimming removed 7 bases from V and 1 base from J; junction bases left unmatched: 10. The CDR3 has 15 residues. CDR3 bases: TGTGCCAGCACCCGGACAGGTCGTCTTTCCTACGAGCAGTACTTC. It encodes CASTRTGRLSYEQYF.

This clone has more than one count but fewer than ten. This sequence joins TRBV11-2 and TRBJ2-5; 15 bases are shared with TRBD2. The CDR3 extends over 18 amino acids. J lost 2 bases, V lost 1 base, and 5 bases had no gene match. Germline CDR1 and CDR2: SGHAT and FQNNGV. The CDR3 region has the DNA TGTGCCAGCAGCTTAGCGAGGACTAGCGGGGGGGCACAAGAGACCCAGTACTTC. It specifies CASSLARTSGGAQETQYF. The variable domain in full, with the rest retrieved from reference TRBV11-2 and TRBJ2-5, is EAGVAQSPRYKIIEKRQSVAFWCNPISGHATLYWYQQILGQGPKLLIQFQNNGVVDDSQLPKDRFSAERLKGVDSTLKIQPAKLEDSAVYLCASSLARTSGGAQETQYFGPGTRLLVL.